The next 13 T cell receptor beta chains were all read from a single sample in a study of identical twins. TCRdb re-called the 5' RACE reads with MiXCR, one entry per CDR3 protein. The data contain approximately 690,000 distinct CDR3 sequences, around 5.7% of them singletons. Sequencing was carried out using naive T cells sorted from blood. These receptors came from a young man in good health.

The chain has TRBV11-2 and TRBJ2-7; 9 bases line up with TRBD1. The trim removed 0 bases at V and 11 bases at J, leaving 5 bases unmatched. Per germline, CDR1 SGHAT and CDR2 FQNNGV. The CDR3 is 13 amino acids. The CDR3 bases are TGTGCCAGCAGCTTAGAGAGGACAGGGGAGGAGTACGTC. Translation: CASSLERTGEEYV.

In its sample, this clonotype was seen many times. This chain links TRBV20-1 with TRBJ2-1, with a tentative D call TRBD1 (5 bases). The CDR3 is 14 amino acids. V was pared by 2 bases and J by 5 bases, with 13 bases between. Germline V lookup: CDR1 DFQATT, CDR2 SNEGSKA (reference sequence). In DNA, the CDR3 is TGCAGTGCTAGAAAGGTCGACAGAGACAATGAGCAGTTCTTC. This sequence encodes CSARKVDRDNEQFF.

A few counts support this clonotype. The chain joins TRBV9 to TRBJ2-1; 9 bases line up with TRBD2. The germline V gene encodes CDR1 SGDLS and CDR2 YYNGEE. There are 16 residues in the CDR3. V gave up 1 base and J gave up 7 bases; unmatched junction bases: 9. The CDR3 reads CASSVFSGSLSNEQFF. The CDR3, as DNA: TGTGCCAGCAGCGTATTTAGCGGGAGTTTGAGTAATGAGCAGTTCTTC. Complete variable domain (other parts from reference TRBV9 and TRBJ2-1): DSGVTQTPKHLITATGQRVTLRCSPRSGDLSVYWYQQSLDQGLQFLIQYYNGEERAKGNILERFSAQQFPDLHSELNLSSLELGDSALYFCASSVFSGSLSNEQFFGPGTRLTVL.

This clonotype was counted many times. The genes are TRBV28 and TRBJ2-1; D is ambiguous. CDR3 length equals 10 residues. V gave up 10 bases and J gave up 10 bases, with 11 bases separating them. Germline V gene sequence: CDR1 MDHEN, CDR2 SYDVKM. As DNA, the CDR3 is TGTGCCACTTCCGGGCCGGAGCAGTTCTTC. It translates to CATSGPEQFF.

This clonotype was observed at least ten times. The chain joins TRBV28 to TRBJ2-3; the match to TRBD1 covers 7 bases. The CDR3 runs to 16 residues. Germline-derived CDR1 and CDR2 are MDHEN and SYDVKM. Germline trimming cut 5 bases from V and 2 bases from J; bases unmatched to any gene: 10. The CDR3 DNA sequence: TGTGCCAGCAGTCCCTCCGGGACAGTCTACACAGATACGCAGTATTTT. Translation gives CASSPSGTVYTDTQYF.

This clonotype has only a few counts. J is TRBJ2-7 and V is TRBV7-9, with D possibly being TRBD2 (6 bases). The CDR3 is made up of 15 amino acids. Trimming removed 2 bases at V and 0 bases at J, with 11 bases between. The germline CDR1 and CDR2 sequences are SEHNR and FQNEAQ (reference sequence). The CDR3 sequence is CASSLTASASYEQYF. The CDR3 bases are TGTGCCAGCAGCTTAACGGCTAGCGCCTCCTACGAGCAGTACTTC.

This clonotype has a count of ten or more. The V and J genes are TRBV5-6 and TRBJ2-7; TRBD1 agrees at 9 bases. CDR3 length: 15 residues. The trim removed 5 bases at V and 3 bases at J, leaving 9 bases unmatched. CDR1 is SGHDT and CDR2 is YYEEEE in the germline V gene. CDR3 sequence (DNA): TGTGCCAGCAGTTCCGCGACAGGGGGACTCTACGAGCAGTACGTC. Translated: CASSSATGGLYEQYV.

This clonotype was observed at least ten times. The rearrangement joins TRBV12-3 or TRBV12-4 to TRBJ2-7; 7 nucleotides line up with TRBD2. The CDR3 totals 14 residues. Germline trimming cut 4 bases from V and 6 bases from J; bases unmatched to any gene: 9. CDR3 nucleotide sequence: TGTGCCAGCAGTTCCTCCGGTGGCGGGGGCGAGCAGTACGTC. It translates to CASSSSGGGGEQYV.

V and J are TRBV28 and TRBJ2-5; a possible D gene is TRBD2 (6 bases). This CDR3 is 20 amino acids long. Germline CDR1 and CDR2: MDHEN and SYDVKM. Trimming stripped 2 bases from V and 4 bases from J, with 29 bases between. The DNA for the CDR3 is TGTGCCAGCAGTTTAAGGGTGGGGAGGTACAGTAGTGATCGCGGAGAGACCCAGTACTTC. Amino acid sequence: CASSLRVGRYSSDRGETQYF.

This clonotype was seen many times. The genes are TRBV4-1 and TRBJ2-3; D gene unclear. Trimming pared 4 bases from V and 4 bases from J, leaving 15 bases between. Germline V gene sequence: CDR1 MGHRA, CDR2 YSYEKL. The CDR3 length is 15 residues. The CDR3 DNA reads TGCGCCAGCAGCCCAGAAGGTTGGGCAGCAGATACGCAGTATTTT. Its protein product is CASSPEGWAADTQYF.

A remark on this clonotype: One base away lies a much larger clone, so this may be a sequencing read error. The V and J genes are TRBV3-1 and TRBJ2-2; the D gene is possibly TRBD2 (6 bases). Per germline, CDR1 LGHDT and CDR2 YNNKEL (reference sequence). This CDR3 has 15 amino acids. CDR3 region: CASRSLATNTGVLFF. Written as DNA, the CDR3 is TGTGCCAGCAGGTCGCTAGCGACGAACACCGGGGTGCTGTTTTTT. Drawing the rest from reference TRBV3-1 and TRBJ2-2, the complete variable domain is DTAVSQTPKYLVTQMGNDKSIKCEQNLGHDTMYWYKQDSKKFLKIMFSYNNKELIINETVPNRFSPKSPDKAHLNLHINSLELGDSAVYFCASRSLATNTGVLFFGEGSRLTVL.

Only a few counts were recorded for this clonotype. This chain's CDR3 is CASSYPKSGGYTDTQYF. The CDR3 DNA is TGTGCCAGCAGTTACCCTAAGAGTGGGGGATACACAGATACGCAGTATTTT. The chain employs TRBV6-5 and TRBJ2-3; either TRBD1 or TRBD2 may fit D (5 bases each). V gave up 2 bases and J gave up 2 bases, with 17 bases separating them. From germline, CDR1 is MNHEY and CDR2 SVGAGI. The CDR3 consists of 17 residues.

This clonotype was counted a few times. This rearrangement joins TRBV6-1 to TRBJ1-5; D uncertain. V was clipped by 0 bases and J by 6 bases, with 12 bases between them. The CDR3 has 15 residues. CDR1 and CDR2 from the germline V gene are MNHNS and SASEGT. The CDR3 nucleotides read TGTGCCAGCAGTGAAGCGGTAGGATTTGCTCAGCCCCAGCATTTT. Translating it yields CASSEAVGFAQPQHF.